The TCR beta chain under discussion was sequenced for a study of T cell responses to AZD1222 COVID-19 vaccine. TCRdb's table, derived via immunoSEQ multiplex PCR, lists solely in-frame clones and lacks some. The table has 40,000 to 60,000 clones, around 80% seen once; the top ten hold roughly 22%. Germline values: CDR1 ENHRY, CDR2 SYGVKD. The CDR3 has 12 residues. V lost 10 bases and J lost 0, with 9 bases in between. The TCR originated in an adult in good health. The chain couples TRBV10-3 to TRBJ1-1; no clear D. The sample consisted of peripheral blood, taken on day 0 of MenACWY control vaccination. The DNA for the CDR3 is TGTGCCACCTCCCCTTTGAACACTGAAGCTTTCTTT. Translation: CATSPLNTEAFF.